The sequence of this TCR beta chain was determined in a study of blood T cell repertoires in COVID-19. Whole-study context: Both acute and convalescent COVID-19 samples were obtained from the United States, Italy and Spain. T cells, B-cell-depleted T cells, or PBMCs supplied cDNA or gDNA.

After removal of 2 bases from V and 6 bases from J, the junction contained 6 bases not matched to a gene. The CDR3 spans 17 residues. Germline CDR1 and CDR2: MNHEY and SVGEGT. Per the authors' pipeline: By means of reference gene primer amplification, nucleated cell counts were estimated. Clones were sequenced by immunoSEQ multiplex PCR, and TCRdb holds only the in-frame ones, with some missing. The V and J calls and the clone size are those of that table, but D and trimming were determined from the DNA. The sample has about 100,000 clones, 70% to 80% seen once. The chain links TRBV6-2 or TRBV6-3 to TRBJ1-6, with 11 bases matching TRBD1. This receptor was obtained from a woman aged 65 to 85 with acute or convalescent COVID-19. Input material: peripheral blood. This CDR3 reads CASSYLGTGGFNSPLHF. The CDR3 DNA follows: TGTGCCAGCAGTTACCTCGGGACAGGGGGATTTAATTCACCCCTCCACTTT.